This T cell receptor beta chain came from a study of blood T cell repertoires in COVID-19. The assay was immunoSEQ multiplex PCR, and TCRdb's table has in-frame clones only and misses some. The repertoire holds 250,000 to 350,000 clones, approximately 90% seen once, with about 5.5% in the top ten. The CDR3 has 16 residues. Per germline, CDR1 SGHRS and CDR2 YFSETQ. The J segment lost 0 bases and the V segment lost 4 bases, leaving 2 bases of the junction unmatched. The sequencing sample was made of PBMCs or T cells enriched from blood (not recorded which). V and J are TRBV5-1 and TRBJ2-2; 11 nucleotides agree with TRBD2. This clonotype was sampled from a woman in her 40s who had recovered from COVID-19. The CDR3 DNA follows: TGCGCCAGCAGCCCGACTAGCGGGACGAACACCGGGGAGCTGTTTTTT. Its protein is CASSPTSGTNTGELFF.